This T cell receptor beta chain came from a study of blood T cell repertoires in COVID-19 (dated by TCRdb to about 2020). In the study overall: Samples from collaborators originated in the United States, Italy and Spain and spanned both the acute and convalescent phases of COVID-19. The material from the prospective study consisted of cDNA or gDNA derived from T cells, B-cell-depleted T cells, or PBMCs. The dataset comprised deeply sampled blood TCRbeta repertoires from subjects exposed to, actively infected with, or recovered from COVID-19. The repertoires were made available in a free public database intended to serve as a resource for research on the immune response to SARS-CoV-2. The samples were drawn from the first 160 participants of the ongoing ImmuneRACE study and from 1,254 subjects provided by 6 global collaborators. Nearly every sample came with metadata listing a de-identified subject ID, COVID-19 status, age in years and sex. Where available, HLA class I and class II types were taken from metadata supplied by the sample provider and were not determined by assay-based typing. Here is what the overall study found, with its caveats: Clinical and demographic metadata were provided uncurated, with the amount varying by source and participant.

Only a few counts were recorded for this clone. There is no known antigen for this receptor. No much larger clonotype is one base removed from it; base qualities were not supplied. TCRbeta CDR3 regions were amplified from genomic DNA using the immunoSEQ Assay, a bias-controlled multiplex PCR. The source study handled its data this way. The number of nucleated cells in each sample was estimated from the amplification of reference gene primers within the assay. To quantify the absolute abundance of each unique TCRbeta CDR3 rearrangement, sequence reads were collapsed and filtered. For each sample, productive Simpson clonality was calculated as the square root of Simpson's diversity index over productive rearrangements. TCRdb took this table from immuneACCESS and kept in-frame rearrangements with V and J called. Such tables lack part of the clones; where checked against another copy, unresolved V genes explain under half of the gap, and the rest is unexplained. V and J calls and clone size are copied from that table; D and trimming were computed from the DNA. The sample records approximately 260,000 clones, 75% to 85% of which are singletons. Around 12% of the sample belongs to the ten largest clones.

Collaborating institutions collected whole blood in K2EDTA tubes following their own protocols. For TCRbeta analysis, collaborator samples were shipped as frozen whole blood, as isolated PBMCs, or as DNA extracted from either sample type. Trimmed from V: 3 bases; trimmed from J: 7 bases; junction bases lacking a gene match: 4. Per the germline V gene, SQVTM is the CDR1 and ANQGSEA is the CDR2. Reading from cysteine to phenylalanine, the CDR3 counts 12 amino acids. The DNA shown is the 36-base CDR3, in frame from base 1. This TCR was sampled from a woman aged 60-75 years with active or convalescent COVID-19. Sequencing input: peripheral blood. The chain is assembled from TRBV29-1 and TRBJ1-2, with 8 bases aligning to TRBD1. CDR3 protein: CSVESGGLGYTF. The nucleotide sequence reads TGCAGCGTTGAGTCAGGGGGCCTTGGCTACACCTTC.